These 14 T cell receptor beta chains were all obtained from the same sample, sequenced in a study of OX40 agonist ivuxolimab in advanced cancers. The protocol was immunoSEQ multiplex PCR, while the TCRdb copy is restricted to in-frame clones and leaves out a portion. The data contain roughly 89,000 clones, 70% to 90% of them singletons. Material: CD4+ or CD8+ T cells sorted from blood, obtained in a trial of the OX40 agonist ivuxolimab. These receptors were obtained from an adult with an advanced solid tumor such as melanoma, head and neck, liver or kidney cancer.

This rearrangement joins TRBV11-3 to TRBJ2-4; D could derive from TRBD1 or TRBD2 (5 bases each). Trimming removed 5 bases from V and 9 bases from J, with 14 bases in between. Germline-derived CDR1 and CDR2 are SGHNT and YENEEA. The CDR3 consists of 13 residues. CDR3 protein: CASSAGTKGIQYF. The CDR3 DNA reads TGTGCCAGCAGCGCCGGGACCAAGGGCATTCAGTACTTC.

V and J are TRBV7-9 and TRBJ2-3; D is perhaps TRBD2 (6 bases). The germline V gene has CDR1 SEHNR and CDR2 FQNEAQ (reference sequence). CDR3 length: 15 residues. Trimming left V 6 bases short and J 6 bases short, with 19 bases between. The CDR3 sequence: CASSRSGPPMDTQYF. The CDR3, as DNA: TGTGCCAGCAGTCGCAGCGGGCCCCCTATGGATACGCAGTATTTT.

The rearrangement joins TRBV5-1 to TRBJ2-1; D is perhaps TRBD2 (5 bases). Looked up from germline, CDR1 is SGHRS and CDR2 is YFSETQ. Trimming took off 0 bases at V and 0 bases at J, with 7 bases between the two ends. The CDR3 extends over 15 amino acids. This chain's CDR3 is CASSLVGSSYNEQFF. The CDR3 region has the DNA TGCGCCAGCAGCTTGGTGGGGAGCTCCTACAATGAGCAGTTCTTC.

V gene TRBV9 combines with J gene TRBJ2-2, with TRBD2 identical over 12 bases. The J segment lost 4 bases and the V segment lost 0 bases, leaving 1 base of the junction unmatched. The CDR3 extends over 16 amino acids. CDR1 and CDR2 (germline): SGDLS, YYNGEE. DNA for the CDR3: TGTGCCAGCAGCGTAGGACTAGCGGGAGCCACCGGGGAGCTGTTTTTT. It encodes CASSVGLAGATGELFF. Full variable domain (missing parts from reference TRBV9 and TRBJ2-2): DSGVTQTPKHLITATGQRVTLRCSPRSGDLSVYWYQQSLDQGLQFLIQYYNGEERAKGNILERFSAQQFPDLHSELNLSSLELGDSALYFCASSVGLAGATGELFFGEGSRLTVL.

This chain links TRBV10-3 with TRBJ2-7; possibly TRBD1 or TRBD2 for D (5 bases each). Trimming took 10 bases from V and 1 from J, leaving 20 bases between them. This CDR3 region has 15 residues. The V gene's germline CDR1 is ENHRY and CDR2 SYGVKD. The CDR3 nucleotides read TGTGCCACCGATCCGGGACCCGGGATTTCCTACGAGCAGTACTTC. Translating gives CATDPGPGISYEQYF.

In nucleotides, the CDR3 is TGTGCCAGTAGTATAGATCCGGGACTAGGTCAGTGGGAGCAGTACTTC. It specifies CASSIDPGLGQWEQYF. The chain employs TRBV19 and TRBJ2-7; TRBD2 aligns across 8 bases. Unmatched junction bases numbered 11, after V lost 0 bases and J lost 7 bases. The CDR3 totals 16 residues. CDR1 and CDR2 from the germline V gene are LNHDA and SQIVND (reference sequence).

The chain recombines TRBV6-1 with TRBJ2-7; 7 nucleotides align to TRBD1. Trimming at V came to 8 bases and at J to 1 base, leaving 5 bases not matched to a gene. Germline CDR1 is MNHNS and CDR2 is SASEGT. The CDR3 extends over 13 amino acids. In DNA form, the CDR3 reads TGTGCCAGCTCTAAGACAGGGTCCTACGAGCAGTACTTC. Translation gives CASSKTGSYEQYF.

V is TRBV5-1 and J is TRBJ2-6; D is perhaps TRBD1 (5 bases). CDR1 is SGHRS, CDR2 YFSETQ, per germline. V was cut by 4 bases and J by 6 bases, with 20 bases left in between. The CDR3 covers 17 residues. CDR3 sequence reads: CASSPVAGHPTANVLTF. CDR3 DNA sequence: TGCGCCAGCAGCCCGGTGGCAGGGCATCCGACGGCCAACGTCCTGACTTTC.

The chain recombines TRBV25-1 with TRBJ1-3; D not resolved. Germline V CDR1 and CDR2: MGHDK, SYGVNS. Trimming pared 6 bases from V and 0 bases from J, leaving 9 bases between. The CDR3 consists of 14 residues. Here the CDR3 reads CASRNPGSGNTIYF. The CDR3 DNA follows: TGTGCCAGCAGGAATCCAGGCTCTGGAAACACCATATATTTT.

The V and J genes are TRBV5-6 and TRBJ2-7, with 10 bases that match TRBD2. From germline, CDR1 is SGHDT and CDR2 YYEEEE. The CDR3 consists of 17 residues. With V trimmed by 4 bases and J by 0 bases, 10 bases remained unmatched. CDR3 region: CASSLLAGLPSSYEQYF. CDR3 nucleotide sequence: TGTGCCAGCAGCCTACTAGCGGGATTACCCTCCTCCTACGAGCAGTACTTC. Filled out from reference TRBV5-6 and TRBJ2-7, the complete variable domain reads DAGVTQSPTHLIKTRGQQVTLRCSPKSGHDTVSWYQQALGQGPQFIFQYYEEEERQRGNFPDRFSGHQFPNYSSELNVNALLLGDSALYLCASSLLAGLPSSYEQYFGPGTRLTVT.

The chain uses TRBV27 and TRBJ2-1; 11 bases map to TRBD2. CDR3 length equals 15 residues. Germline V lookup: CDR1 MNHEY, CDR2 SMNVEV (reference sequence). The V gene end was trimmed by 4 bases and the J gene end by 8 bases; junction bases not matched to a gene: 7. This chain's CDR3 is CASSSLAGDGDEQFF. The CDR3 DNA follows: TGTGCCAGCAGTTCACTAGCGGGAGACGGGGATGAGCAGTTCTTC.

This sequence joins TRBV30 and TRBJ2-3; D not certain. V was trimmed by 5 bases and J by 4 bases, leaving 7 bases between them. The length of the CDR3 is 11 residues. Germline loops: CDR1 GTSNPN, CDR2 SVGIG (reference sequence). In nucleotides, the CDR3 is TGTGCCTGGCAGGCTGCAGATACGCAGTATTTT. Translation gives CAWQAADTQYF.

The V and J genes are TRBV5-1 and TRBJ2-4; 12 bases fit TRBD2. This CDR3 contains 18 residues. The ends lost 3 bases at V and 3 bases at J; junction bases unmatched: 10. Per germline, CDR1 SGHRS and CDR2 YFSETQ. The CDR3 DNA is TGCGCCAGCAGCTGGGGACTAGCGGGTTGGGGTGACAAAAACATTCAGTACTTC. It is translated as CASSWGLAGWGDKNIQYF.

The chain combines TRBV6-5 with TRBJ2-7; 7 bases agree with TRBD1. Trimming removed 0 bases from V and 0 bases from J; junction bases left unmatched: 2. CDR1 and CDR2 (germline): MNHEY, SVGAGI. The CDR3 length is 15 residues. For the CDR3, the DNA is TGTGCCAGCAGTTACTCGAGGGACAGCTCCTACGAGCAGTACTTC. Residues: CASSYSRDSSYEQYF.